The source of this T cell receptor (beta chain) is a study of cytomegalovirus exposure and HLA in healthy donors. Concerning this clone itself: What it binds is unknown.

Study-level findings and limits: What was likely a sequencing artifact was a cluster of highly shared sequence variants. In a later analysis, specific HLA alleles were associated with around 17,000 TCR beta sequences at a 0.05 false discovery rate.

Germline CDR1 is SGHDN and CDR2 is FVKESK. V dropped 0 bases and J dropped 2; count of bases not matched to a gene: 8. This CDR3 spans 17 amino acids. The PCR made use of 60 Vbeta and 13 Jbeta primers. Method: immunoSEQ multiplex PCR; TCRdb's copy keeps in-frame clones and lacks some. Its clone listing holds approximately 58,000 clones. The source material was PBMCs. The clonotype originates from a woman under 30 in good health and CMV-seronegative. The chain has TRBV14 and TRBJ2-7; TRBD2 agrees at 9 bases. Here the CDR3 DNA reads TGTGCCAGCAGCCAAGATCCCCGACTAGCGGACGCCTACGAGCAGTACTTC. Its translation: CASSQDPRLADAYEQYF.